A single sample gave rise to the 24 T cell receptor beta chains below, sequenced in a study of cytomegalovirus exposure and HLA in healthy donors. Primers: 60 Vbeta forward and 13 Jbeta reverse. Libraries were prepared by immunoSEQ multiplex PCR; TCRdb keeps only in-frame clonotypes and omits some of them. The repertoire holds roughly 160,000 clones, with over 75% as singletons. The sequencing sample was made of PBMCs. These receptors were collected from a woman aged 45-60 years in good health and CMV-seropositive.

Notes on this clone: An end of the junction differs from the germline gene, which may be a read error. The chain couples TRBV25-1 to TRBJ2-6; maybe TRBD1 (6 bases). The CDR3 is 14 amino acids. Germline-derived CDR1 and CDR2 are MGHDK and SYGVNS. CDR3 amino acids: CASGTGSVANVLTF. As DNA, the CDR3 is TGTGCCAGCGGAACAGGGTCTGTGGCCAACGTCCTGACTTTC.

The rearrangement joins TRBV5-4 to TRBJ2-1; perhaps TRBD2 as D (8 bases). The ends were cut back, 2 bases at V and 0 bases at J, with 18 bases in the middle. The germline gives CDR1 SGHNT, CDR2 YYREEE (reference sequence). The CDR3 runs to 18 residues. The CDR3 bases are TGTGCCAGCAGCTTAGCGGGAGCCAGGGGGAGCTCCTACAATGAGCAGTTCTTC. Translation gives CASSLAGARGSSYNEQFF.

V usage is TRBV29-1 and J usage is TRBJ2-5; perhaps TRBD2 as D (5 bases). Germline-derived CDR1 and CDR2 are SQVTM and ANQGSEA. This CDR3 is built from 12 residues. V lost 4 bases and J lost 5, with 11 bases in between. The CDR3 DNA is TGCAGCGTTGTCGGACTCCGGGAGACCCAGTACTTC. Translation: CSVVGLRETQYF.

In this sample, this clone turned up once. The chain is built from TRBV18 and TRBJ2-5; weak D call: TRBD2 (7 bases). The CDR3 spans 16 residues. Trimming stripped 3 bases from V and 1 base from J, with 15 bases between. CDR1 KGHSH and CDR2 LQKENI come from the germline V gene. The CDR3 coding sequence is TGTGCCAGCTCACCTACACGGGGGGCTGTCCAAGAGACCCAGTACTTC. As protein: CASSPTRGAVQETQYF.

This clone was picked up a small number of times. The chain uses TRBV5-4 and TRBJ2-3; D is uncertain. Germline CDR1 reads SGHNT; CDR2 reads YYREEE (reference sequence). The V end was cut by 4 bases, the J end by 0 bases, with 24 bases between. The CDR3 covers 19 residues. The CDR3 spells CASSPTPSTFAVSTDTQYF. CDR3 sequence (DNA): TGTGCCAGCAGCCCCACCCCCTCGACTTTCGCTGTCAGCACAGATACGCAGTATTTT.

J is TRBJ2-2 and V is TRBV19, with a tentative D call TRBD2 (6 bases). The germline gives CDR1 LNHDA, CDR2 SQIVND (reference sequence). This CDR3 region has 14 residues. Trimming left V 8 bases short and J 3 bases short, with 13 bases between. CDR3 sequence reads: CASHRDFYTGELFF. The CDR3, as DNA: TGTGCCAGTCATAGGGACTTCTACACCGGGGAGCTGTTTTTT.

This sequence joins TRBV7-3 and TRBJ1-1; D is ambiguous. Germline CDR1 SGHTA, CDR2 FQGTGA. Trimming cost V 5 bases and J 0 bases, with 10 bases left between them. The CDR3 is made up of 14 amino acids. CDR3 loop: CASSPGALNTEAFF. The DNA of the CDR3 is TGTGCCAGCAGCCCGGGAGCCCTGAACACTGAAGCTTTCTTT. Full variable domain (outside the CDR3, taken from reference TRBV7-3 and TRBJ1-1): GAGVSQTPSNKVTEKGKYVELRCDPISGHTALYWYRQSLGQGPEFLIYFQGTGAADDSGLPNDRFFAVRPEGSVSTLKIQRTERGDSAVYLCASSPGALNTEAFFGQGTRLTVV.

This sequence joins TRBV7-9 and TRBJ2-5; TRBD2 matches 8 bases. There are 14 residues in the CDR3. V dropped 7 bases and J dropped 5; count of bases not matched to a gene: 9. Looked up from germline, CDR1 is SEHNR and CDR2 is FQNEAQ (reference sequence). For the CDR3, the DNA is TGTGCCAGCACCCGGGGGGGGATCGAGGAGACCCAGTACTTC. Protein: CASTRGGIEETQYF.

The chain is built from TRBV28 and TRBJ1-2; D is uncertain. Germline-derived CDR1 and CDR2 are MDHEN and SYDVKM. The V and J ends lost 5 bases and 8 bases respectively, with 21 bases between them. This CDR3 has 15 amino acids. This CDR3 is CASSPSRPSTGGYTF. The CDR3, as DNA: TGTGCCAGCAGTCCCTCAAGACCTTCCACGGGGGGCTACACCTTC.

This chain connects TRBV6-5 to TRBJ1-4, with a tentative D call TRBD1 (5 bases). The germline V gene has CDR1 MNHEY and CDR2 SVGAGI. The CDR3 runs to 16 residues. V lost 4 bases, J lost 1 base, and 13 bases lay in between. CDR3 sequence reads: CASSFSLGGTNEKLFF. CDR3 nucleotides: TGTGCCAGCAGTTTTTCTTTGGGGGGAACTAATGAAAAACTGTTTTTT.

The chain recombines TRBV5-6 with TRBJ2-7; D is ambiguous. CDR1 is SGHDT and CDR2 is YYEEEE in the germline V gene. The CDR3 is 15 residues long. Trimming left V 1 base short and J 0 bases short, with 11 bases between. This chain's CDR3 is CASSLLSGLSYEQYF. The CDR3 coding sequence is TGTGCCAGCAGCTTGTTGAGTGGGCTCTCCTACGAGCAGTACTTC.

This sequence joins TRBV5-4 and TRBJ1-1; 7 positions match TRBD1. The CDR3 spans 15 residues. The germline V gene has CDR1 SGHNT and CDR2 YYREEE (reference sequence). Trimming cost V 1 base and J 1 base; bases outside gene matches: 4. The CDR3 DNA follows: TGTGCCAGCAGCTTGCCGGGGACAGAGAACACTGAAGCTTTCTTT. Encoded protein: CASSLPGTENTEAFF.

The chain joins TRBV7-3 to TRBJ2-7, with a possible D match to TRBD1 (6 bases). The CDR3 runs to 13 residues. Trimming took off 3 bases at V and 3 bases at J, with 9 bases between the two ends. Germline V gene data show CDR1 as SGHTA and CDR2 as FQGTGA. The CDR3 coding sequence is TGTGCCAGCAGCTTTGGCAGGGGCTACGAGCAGTACTTC. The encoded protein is CASSFGRGYEQYF.

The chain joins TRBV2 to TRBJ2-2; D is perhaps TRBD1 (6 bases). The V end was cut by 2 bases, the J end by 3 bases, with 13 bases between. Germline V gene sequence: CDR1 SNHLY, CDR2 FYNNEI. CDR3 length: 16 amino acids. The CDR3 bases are TGTGCCAGCAGTGAATATCTAGGGGGATACACCGGGGAGCTGTTTTTT. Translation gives CASSEYLGGYTGELFF.

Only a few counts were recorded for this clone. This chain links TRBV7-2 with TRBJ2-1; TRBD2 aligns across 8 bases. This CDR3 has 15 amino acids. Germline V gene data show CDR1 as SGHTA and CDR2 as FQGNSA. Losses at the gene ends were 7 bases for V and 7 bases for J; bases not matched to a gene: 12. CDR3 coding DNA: TGTGCCAGCACCCTGGGTGCGGTAGCGGGAAATGAGCAGTTCTTC. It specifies CASTLGAVAGNEQFF.

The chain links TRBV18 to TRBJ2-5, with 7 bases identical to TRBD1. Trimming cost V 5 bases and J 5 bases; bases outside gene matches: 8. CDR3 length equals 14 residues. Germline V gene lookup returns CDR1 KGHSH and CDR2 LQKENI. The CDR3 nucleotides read TGTGCCAGCTCATCAACGACAGGGAAGGAGACCCAGTACTTC. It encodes CASSSTTGKETQYF.

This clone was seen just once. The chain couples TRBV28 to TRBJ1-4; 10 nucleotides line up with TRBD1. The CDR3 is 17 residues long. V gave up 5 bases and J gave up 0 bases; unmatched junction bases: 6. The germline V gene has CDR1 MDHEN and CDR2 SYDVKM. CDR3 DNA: TGTGCCAGCAGTCCATACGGACAGGGGGCAACTAATGAAAAACTGTTTTTT. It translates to CASSPYGQGATNEKLFF. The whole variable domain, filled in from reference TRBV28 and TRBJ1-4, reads DVKVTQSSRYLVKRTGEKVFLECVQDMDHENMFWYRQDPGLGLRLIYFSYDVKMKEKGDIPEGYSVSREKKERFSLILESASTNQTSMYLCASSPYGQGATNEKLFFGSGTQLSVL.

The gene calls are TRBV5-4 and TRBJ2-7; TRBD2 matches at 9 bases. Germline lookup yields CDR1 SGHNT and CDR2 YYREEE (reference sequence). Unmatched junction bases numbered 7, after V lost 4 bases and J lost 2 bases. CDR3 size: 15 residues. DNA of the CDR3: TGTGCCAGCAGCCCGAGGGGCGGGAGGGCCTACGAGCAGTACTTC. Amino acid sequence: CASSPRGGRAYEQYF.

The CDR3 here is CASSRDTPSYNEQFF. The CDR3 DNA follows: TGTGCCAGCAGCCGGGACACCCCGTCCTACAATGAGCAGTTCTTC. The chain recombines TRBV9 with TRBJ2-1; D perhaps matches TRBD1 (6 bases). The V end was cut by 4 bases, the J end by 1 base, with 12 bases between. CDR1 is SGDLS and CDR2 is YYNGEE in the germline V gene. The CDR3 sequence is 15 residues long.

The CDR3 region has the DNA TGTGCCAGCAGGCTACAGGGCTACACTGAAGCTTTCTTT. Translating it yields CASRLQGYTEAFF. This chain connects TRBV27 to TRBJ1-1, with a possible D match to TRBD1 (6 bases). Germline assignment: CDR1 MNHEY and CDR2 SMNVEV (reference sequence). CDR3 length: 13 residues. Trimming removed 6 bases from V and 3 bases from J, with 11 bases in between.

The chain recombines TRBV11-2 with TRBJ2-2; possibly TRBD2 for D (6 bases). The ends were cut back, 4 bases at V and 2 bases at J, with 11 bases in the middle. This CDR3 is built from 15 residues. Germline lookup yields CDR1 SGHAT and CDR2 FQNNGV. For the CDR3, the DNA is TGTGCCAGCAGCTATGCGGGACTCAACACCGGGGAGCTGTTTTTT. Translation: CASSYAGLNTGELFF.

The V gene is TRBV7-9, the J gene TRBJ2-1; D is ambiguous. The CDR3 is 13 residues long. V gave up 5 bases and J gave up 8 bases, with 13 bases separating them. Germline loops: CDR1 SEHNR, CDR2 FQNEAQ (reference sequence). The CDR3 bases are TGTGCCAGCAGCAAAAATCTACGGGATGAGCAGTTCTTC. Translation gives CASSKNLRDEQFF. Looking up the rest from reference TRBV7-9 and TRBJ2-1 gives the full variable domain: DTGVSQNPRHKITKRGQNVTFRCDPISEHNRLYWYRQTLGQGPEFLTYFQNEAQLEKSRLLSDRFSAERPKGSFSTLEIQRTEQGDSAMYLCASSKNLRDEQFFGPGTRLTVL.

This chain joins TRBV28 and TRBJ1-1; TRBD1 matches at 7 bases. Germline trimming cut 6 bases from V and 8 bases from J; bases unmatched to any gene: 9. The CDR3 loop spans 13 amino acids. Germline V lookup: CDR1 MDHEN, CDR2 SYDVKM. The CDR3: CASRLQGNGEAFF. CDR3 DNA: TGTGCCAGCAGGTTACAGGGGAACGGCGAAGCTTTCTTT. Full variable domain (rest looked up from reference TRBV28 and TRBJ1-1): DVKVTQSSRYLVKRTGEKVFLECVQDMDHENMFWYRQDPGLGLRLIYFSYDVKMKEKGDIPEGYSVSREKKERFSLILESASTNQTSMYLCASRLQGNGEAFFGQGTRLTVV.

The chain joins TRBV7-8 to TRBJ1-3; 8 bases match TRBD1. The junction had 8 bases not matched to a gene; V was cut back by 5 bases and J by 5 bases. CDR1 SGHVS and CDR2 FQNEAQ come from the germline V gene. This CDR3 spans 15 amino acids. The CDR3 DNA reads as TGTGCCAGCAGCGCAGTAGGGACAGGCCGAAACACCATATATTTT. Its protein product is CASSAVGTGRNTIYF.